These T cell receptor beta chains were read from a single sample in a study of B cell selection in AIRE deficiency. The table came from immunoSEQ multiplex PCR; TCRdb's copy has only in-frame clones and leaves some out. The sample comprises fewer than 25,000 clones, roughly 91% of which are singletons, and more than 1.3% rests with the top ten. Sequenced sample: CD4+CD25+ Tregs sorted from PBMCs. The receptor set was obtained from a human donor in good health. Both conserved end residues are part of each CDR3. Each record gives: J gene, D gene, clone size, CDR3 length, V gene, CDR3 DNA, CDR3 protein. The D gene is left open where the match is weak. The listing skips clone size in some rows; elsewhere it reads once, few, many or a size class.

TRBJ1-6,-,-,13,TRBV7-2,TGTGCCAGCAGAGATGCAGGGAGTTCACCCCTCCACTTT,CASRDAGSSPLHF
TRBJ2-3,-,-,12,TRBV11-2,TGTGCCAGCAGCTTATGGACGGATACGCAGTATTTT,CASSLWTDTQYF
TRBJ1-1,-,-,13,TRBV7-9,TGTGCCAGCAGCTTAGGGGGGGCCACTGAAGCTTTCTTT,CASSLGGATEAFF
TRBJ1-1,-,-,12,TRBV29-1,TGCAGCGGTCGCGGAGAGAACACTGAAGCTTTCTTT,CSGRGENTEAFF
TRBJ2-2,-,-,16,TRBV6-6,TGTGCCAGCAGAGAACAGGGAAACTTTAACACCGGGGAGCTGTTTTTT,CASREQGNFNTGELFF
TRBJ2-2,TRBD2,-,18,TRBV25-1,TGTGCCAGCAGTTCCGCCGGTCTAGCGGGGACCAGAGCCGGGGAGCTGTTTTTT,CASSSAGLAGTRAGELFF
TRBJ2-3,TRBD2,-,18,TRBV7-2,TGTGCCAGCAGCTTTAGGGGAACTAGCGGGGGGGGCACAGATACGCAGTATTTT,CASSFRGTSGGGTDTQYF
TRBJ2-2,TRBD1,-,14,TRBV5-1,TGCGCCAGCAGGGACAGGGACTACACCGGGGAGCTGTTTTTT,CASRDRDYTGELFF
TRBJ2-4,TRBD1,-,15,TRBV2,TGTGCCAGCAGTGAGCTCCCGGACAGGGGGAACATTCAGTACTTC,CASSELPDRGNIQYF
TRBJ2-3,-,-,13,TRBV5-4,TGTGCCAGCAGCTTGGGAGAGGGAGATACGCAGTATTTT,CASSLGEGDTQYF
TRBJ2-3,TRBD1,-,18,TRBV28,TGTGCCAGCCCACCCGGACTGACAGGGGCCCCAAACACAGATACGCAGTATTTT,CASPPGLTGAPNTDTQYF
TRBJ1-1,TRBD1,few,14,TRBV19,TGTGCCAGTAGGTACACAGGGGGCACCACTGAAGCTTTCTTT,CASRYTGGTTEAFF
TRBJ1-1,-,-,11,TRBV6-1,TGTGCCAGCAGTTTTCTAGGAGGAGCTTTCTTT,CASSFLGGAFF
TRBJ1-1,TRBD1,-,18,TRBV19,TGTGCCAGTAGTCTCACCGGGACAGGACGCTACATGAACACTGAAGCTTTCTTT,CASSLTGTGRYMNTEAFF
TRBJ2-3,TRBD2,-,15,TRBV6-5,TGTGCCAGCAGTTTACTAGCGGGAAGCACAGATACGCAGTATTTT,CASSLLAGSTDTQYF
TRBJ2-1,TRBD2,-,14,TRBV6-4,TGTGCCAGCTCACCTAGCGGGTGGACGGGTGAGCAGTTCTTC,CASSPSGWTGEQFF
TRBJ2-2,-,-,20,TRBV19,TGTGCCAGTAGTATCAGGACCCTTGGGACGTCTTTACCGAACACCGGGGAGCTGTTTTTT,CASSIRTLGTSLPNTGELFF
TRBJ2-1,-,-,15,TRBV5-1,TGCGCCAGCAGCCCGGCCGGGGGGCCCTACAATGAGCAGTTCTTC,CASSPAGGPYNEQFF
TRBJ1-1,TRBD1,-,13,TRBV28,TGTGCCAGCAGTTTGTCCACAGGGGGGGAAGCTTTCTTT,CASSLSTGGEAFF
TRBJ2-4,TRBD1,-,19,TRBV28,TGTGCCAGCAGTCCCAGGACAGGGGCGCTCCCCCTAGCCAAAAACATTCAGTACTTC,CASSPRTGALPLAKNIQYF
TRBJ2-7,-,-,15,TRBV9,TGTGCCAGCAGCCCAACGACACACAGCTCCTACGAGCAGTACTTC,CASSPTTHSSYEQYF
TRBJ2-7,-,-,15,TRBV6-1,TGTGCCAGCAGTGACGACTATACGAGCTCCTACGAGCAGTACTTC,CASSDDYTSSYEQYF
TRBJ1-2,-,-,14,TRBV11-2,TGTGCCAGCAGCCGAAGGGGGGGCAACTATGGCTACACCTTC,CASSRRGGNYGYTF
TRBJ1-2,-,-,13,TRBV29-1,TGCAGCGTTGATAGGGGGAGCCCGGCTGGCTACACCTTC,CSVDRGSPAGYTF
TRBJ2-3,-,-,13,TRBV14,TGTGCCAGCAGCCAAGCAGGCACAGATACGCAGTATTTT,CASSQAGTDTQYF
TRBJ2-7,-,once,14,TRBV5-1,TGCGCCAGCAGGCCAACGCCGGGCTCCTACGAGCAGTACTTC,CASRPTPGSYEQYF
TRBJ2-7,TRBD2,-,17,TRBV7-9,TGTGCCAGCAGCTTAGCGGGGGGACTAGCGGGATCCTACGAGCAGTACTTC,CASSLAGGLAGSYEQYF